The next 28 T cell receptor beta chains were all read from a single sample in a study of blood T cell repertoires in COVID-19. Profiling relied on immunoSEQ multiplex PCR, and the TCRdb table lists in-frame clones only, not all of them. This table holds roughly 260,000 clones, 82% found once. What was sequenced was peripheral blood. Receptors originate from a woman aged 70-85 years with acute or convalescent COVID-19.

The chain uses TRBV7-8 and TRBJ1-6; D unclear. The CDR3 totals 15 residues. Trimming took 5 bases from V and 7 from J, leaving 15 bases between them. Germline CDR1 reads SGHVS; CDR2 reads FQNEAQ. CDR3 loop: CASSTGEGRNSPLHF. DNA for the CDR3: TGTGCCAGCAGCACGGGCGAAGGGAGGAATTCACCCCTCCACTTT.

The J gene is TRBJ1-1, the V gene TRBV18; no firm D call. V was trimmed by 0 bases and J by 8 bases, leaving 7 bases between them. In germline, CDR1 is KGHSH, CDR2 LQKENI. The CDR3 is 12 residues long. CDR3 coding DNA: TGTGCCAGCTCACCACCGGGGAGGGAAGCTTTCTTT. Translated: CASSPPGREAFF. Using reference TRBV18 and TRBJ1-1 for the parts outside the CDR3, the full variable domain is NAGVMQNPRHLVRRRGQEARLRCSPMKGHSHVYWYRQLPEEGLKFMVYLQKENIIDESGMPKERFSAEFPKEGPSILRIQQVVRGDSAAYFCASSPPGREAFFGQGTRLTVV.

The chain employs TRBV24-1 and TRBJ1-5, with D unclear. Germline CDR1 KGHDR, CDR2 SFDVKD. This CDR3 is built from 15 residues. V was shortened by 3 bases and J by 3 bases, with 11 bases between the two germline ends. CDR3 loop: CATSDVGVANQPQHF. DNA of the CDR3: TGTGCCACCAGTGATGTCGGGGTCGCCAATCAGCCCCAGCATTTT.

The chain couples TRBV2 to TRBJ1-6; TRBD1 aligns across 7 bases. Germline V CDR1 and CDR2: SNHLY, FYNNEI. The CDR3 has 14 residues. V gave up 2 bases and J gave up 9 bases; unmatched junction bases: 4. CDR3 coding DNA: TGTGCCAGCAGTGAAACAGGGGCCCTTTCACCCCTCCACTTT. Residues: CASSETGALSPLHF. The entire variable domain, with the rest obtained from reference TRBV2 and TRBJ1-6, is as follows: EPEVTQTPSHQVTQMGQEVILRCVPISNHLYFYWYRQILGQKVEFLVSFYNNEISEKSEIFDDQFSVERPDGSNFTLKIRSTKLEDSAMYFCASSETGALSPLHFGNGTRLTVT.

This chain uses TRBV27 with TRBJ2-2; 7 bases fit TRBD2. V shed 10 bases, J shed 4 bases, and the junction held 9 bases outside the gene matches. Germline V gene data show CDR1 as MNHEY and CDR2 as SMNVEV (reference sequence). This CDR3 region has 14 residues. The CDR3 sequence: CAIGGGVGTGELFF. In nucleotides, the CDR3 is TGTGCCATCGGGGGAGGGGTCGGCACCGGGGAGCTGTTTTTT.

This clone is a singleton in its sample. V and J are TRBV6-1 and TRBJ2-3, with TRBD2 matching 7 bases. This CDR3 comprises 15 residues. Trimming at V came to 3 bases and at J to 0 bases, leaving 3 bases not matched to a gene. The germline V gene encodes CDR1 MNHNS and CDR2 SASEGT. As DNA, the CDR3 is TGTGCCAGCAGTGATGGGGGGGTGAGCACAGATACGCAGTATTTT. It translates to CASSDGGVSTDTQYF.

CDR3 in amino acids: CASREWGGTRETQYF. The CDR3 nucleotides read TGTGCCAGCAGGGAGTGGGGGGGGACTCGAGAGACCCAGTACTTC. This chain connects TRBV6-5 to TRBJ2-5, with 7 bases identical to TRBD2. CDR1 and CDR2 (germline): MNHEY, SVGAGI. J gave up 4 bases and V 6 bases, and 11 bases lay outside the gene matches. This CDR3 has 15 residues.

The genes are TRBV14 and TRBJ1-2; 8 positions match TRBD1. Germline V CDR1 and CDR2: SGHDN, FVKESK. V lost 1 base, J lost 4 bases, and 5 bases stayed unmatched. This CDR3 comprises 15 residues. CDR3 in amino acids: CASSQANRGAYGYTF. The CDR3 DNA reads as TGTGCCAGCAGCCAAGCGAACAGGGGGGCCTATGGCTACACCTTC.

The genes are TRBV29-1 and TRBJ1-2, with 10 bases matching TRBD1. The CDR3 is 13 residues long. Germline values: CDR1 SQVTM, CDR2 ANQGSEA. V lost 3 bases to trimming and J lost 8 bases; unmatched junction nucleotides: 6. The CDR3 region has the DNA TGCAGCGTTGATCAGACAGGGGGCTGGGGCTACACCTTC. Translating gives CSVDQTGGWGYTF.

The chain recombines TRBV18 with TRBJ1-5; 8 bases fit TRBD1. The CDR3 length is 15 residues. The V gene end was trimmed by 4 bases and the J gene end by 0 bases; junction bases not matched to a gene: 2. CDR1 is KGHSH, CDR2 LQKENI, per germline. The DNA for the CDR3 is TGTGCCAGCTCACGACAGGGGTTTAGCAATCAGCCCCAGCATTTT. Its protein product is CASSRQGFSNQPQHF.

The table lists this clone with a few counts. This rearrangement joins TRBV28 to TRBJ1-5, with a possible D match to TRBD1 (6 bases). V lost 4 bases and J lost 7, with 17 bases in between. The germline V gene encodes CDR1 MDHEN and CDR2 SYDVKM. The CDR3 runs to 15 residues. This CDR3 is CASSSPGGAGQPQHF. The CDR3 region has the DNA TGTGCCAGCAGTTCCCCGGGGGGGGCGGGCCAGCCCCAGCATTTT.

In its sample, this clone was seen a few times. The gene calls are TRBV6-2 or TRBV6-3 and TRBJ1-6; no clear D. This CDR3 region has 12 residues. Per germline, CDR1 MNHEY and CDR2 SVGEGT. Trimming removed 1 base from V and 9 bases from J, with 4 bases in between. CDR3 in amino acids: CASSYFGSPLHF. CDR3 nucleotides: TGTGCCAGCAGTTACTTCGGTTCACCCCTCCACTTT.

The chain has TRBV5-6 and TRBJ2-7; D may be TRBD1 (5 bases). Germline V gives CDR1 SGHDT, CDR2 YYEEEE. This CDR3 has 14 residues. V was trimmed by 1 base and J by 4 bases, leaving 12 bases between them. The CDR3 DNA follows: TGTGCCAGCAGCTTGAACAGGATGAGTTACGAGCAGTACTTC. Its translation: CASSLNRMSYEQYF.

As regards this clone: Other DNA sequences in the sample encode the same CDR3. V gene TRBV5-1 combines with J gene TRBJ1-2; 7 bases are a match to TRBD1. CDR3 length: 14 residues. Losses at the gene ends were 0 bases for V and 5 bases for J; bases not matched to a gene: 4. CDR1 is SGHRS and CDR2 is YFSETQ in the germline V gene. The CDR3: CASSLDRGSYGYTF. The CDR3 region has the DNA TGCGCCAGCAGCTTGGACAGGGGTAGTTATGGCTACACCTTC.

This chain links TRBV4-1 with TRBJ2-3, with 9 bases lining up with TRBD1. J was trimmed by 3 bases and V by 3 bases; bases with no gene match: 4. The germline gives CDR1 MGHRA, CDR2 YSYEKL. The CDR3 contains 15 residues. As DNA, the CDR3 is TGCGCCAGCAGCCATTCGGGACAGGGAACAGATACGCAGTATTTT. Encoded protein: CASSHSGQGTDTQYF.

This rearrangement joins TRBV12-3 or TRBV12-4 to TRBJ1-1, with D maybe TRBD1 (6 bases). Between the trimmed V and J ends, which lost 5 bases and 11 bases, there was a span of 15 bases. The CDR3 spans 12 residues. The CDR3 region has the DNA TGTGCCAGCAGTCCTCCGGACAGCCAGGCTTTCTTT. As protein: CASSPPDSQAFF.

The sample holds one count of this clone. The chain couples TRBV5-6 to TRBJ1-2; D remains ambiguous. The length of the CDR3 is 13 residues. Germline V gene lookup returns CDR1 SGHDT and CDR2 YYEEEE. V lost 4 bases to trimming and J lost 4 bases, with 11 bases between them. The CDR3 is CASSTRAVYGYTF. In DNA form, the CDR3 reads TGTGCCAGCAGCACGAGGGCAGTCTATGGCTACACCTTC.

The chain carries TRBV18 and TRBJ1-6; tentative D call: TRBD1 (6 bases). The CDR3 runs to 15 residues. The V and J ends lost 1 base and 9 bases respectively, with 13 bases between them. CDR1 KGHSH and CDR2 LQKENI come from the germline V gene. CDR3 loop: CASSPRTGGASPLHF. The CDR3 DNA is TGTGCCAGCTCACCACGGACGGGGGGGGCTTCACCCCTCCACTTT.

The rearrangement links TRBV27 to TRBJ1-3; 7 bases align to TRBD1. This CDR3 has 14 residues. V shed 2 bases, J shed 4 bases, and the junction held 2 bases outside the gene matches. Per germline, CDR1 MNHEY and CDR2 SMNVEV (reference sequence). In DNA, the CDR3 is TGTGCCAGCAGTTTACCAGGGGGAGGAAACACCATATATTTT. Translated, it gives CASSLPGGGNTIYF.

The chain is built from TRBV20-1 and TRBJ2-3, with D uncertain. The CDR3 contains 14 residues. The germline gives CDR1 DFQATT, CDR2 SNEGSKA (reference sequence). V was cut by 3 bases and J by 0 bases, with 10 bases left in between. CDR3: CSASGPTSTDTQYF. The CDR3 DNA follows: TGCAGTGCTAGTGGTCCGACTAGCACAGATACGCAGTATTTT.

V and J are TRBV6-6 and TRBJ1-5, with 9 positions matching TRBD1. Trimming at V came to 7 bases and at J to 2 bases, leaving 6 bases not matched to a gene. The CDR3 loop spans 15 amino acids. Looked up from germline, CDR1 is MNHNY and CDR2 is SVGAGI (reference sequence). The chain's CDR3 is CASTPTGGGNQPQHF. CDR3 DNA sequence: TGTGCCAGCACCCCGACAGGGGGTGGCAATCAGCCCCAGCATTTT.

The V gene is TRBV5-1, the J gene TRBJ2-7, with TRBD2 as a possible D gene (6 bases). This CDR3 is built from 15 residues. The germline V gene encodes CDR1 SGHRS and CDR2 YFSETQ. The V end lost 0 bases, the J end lost 6 bases, and 16 bases lay between the germline ends. The CDR3 DNA is TGCGCCAGCAGCTTGGGGGGAGGTGCTCGCTTCGAGCAGTACTTC. Its protein product is CASSLGGGARFEQYF.

Regarding this clone: The same CDR3 arises from other DNA sequences in this sample as well. This rearrangement joins TRBV28 to TRBJ1-2, with TRBD1 identical over 8 bases. With 4 bases clipped from V and 3 bases from J, the junction kept 4 bases outside the gene matches. Germline CDR1 reads MDHEN; CDR2 reads SYDVKM. CDR3 size: 14 residues. Here the CDR3 DNA reads TGTGCCAGCAGTTCAGGACAGGGAGACTATGGCTACACCTTC. Translating it yields CASSSGQGDYGYTF.

The V gene is TRBV19, the J gene TRBJ2-7; 7 nucleotides match TRBD1. CDR3 size: 15 residues. Germline V gene lookup returns CDR1 LNHDA and CDR2 SQIVND (reference sequence). The J segment lost 3 bases and the V segment lost 5 bases, leaving 10 bases of the junction unmatched. The CDR3 loop is CASSAPGQLFYEQYF. The CDR3 region has the DNA TGTGCCAGTAGTGCGCCGGGACAGCTATTCTACGAGCAGTACTTC. Full variable domain (missing parts from reference TRBV19 and TRBJ2-7): DGGITQSPKYLFRKEGQNVTLSCEQNLNHDAMYWYRQDPGQGLRLIYYSQIVNDFQKGDIAEGYSVSREKKESFPLTVTSAQKNPTAFYLCASSAPGQLFYEQYFGPGTRLTVT.

The rearrangement uses TRBV19 and TRBJ2-7; no firm D call. The germline V and J ends were trimmed by 4 bases and 3 bases, with 13 bases remaining between them. The CDR3 loop spans 14 amino acids. The germline gives CDR1 LNHDA, CDR2 SQIVND (reference sequence). The CDR3 bases are TGTGCCAGTAGTACTCCCGACTCTCTCTACGAGCAGTACTTC. This encodes CASSTPDSLYEQYF.

The chain carries TRBV5-5 and TRBJ1-1, with a possible D match to TRBD1 (6 bases). CDR1 SGHKS and CDR2 YYEKEE come from the germline V gene (reference sequence). This CDR3 has 16 amino acids. V was pared by 0 bases and J by 0 bases, with 12 bases between. CDR3 amino acids: CASSLEVGHMNTEAFF. CDR3 nucleotides: TGTGCCAGCAGCTTGGAGGTGGGACATATGAACACTGAAGCTTTCTTT. The variable domain in full, with the rest retrieved from reference TRBV5-5 and TRBJ1-1, is DAGVTQSPTHLIKTRGQQVTLRCSPISGHKSVSWYQQVLGQGPQFIFQYYEKEERGRGNFPDRFSARQFPNYSSELNVNALLLGDSALYLCASSLEVGHMNTEAFFGQGTRLTVV.

The J gene is TRBJ1-3, the V gene TRBV11-2; D may be TRBD1 (6 bases). CDR3 length equals 16 residues. CDR1 is SGHAT and CDR2 is FQNNGV in the germline V gene. V was trimmed by 2 bases and J by 4 bases, leaving 15 bases between them. Written as DNA, the CDR3 is TGTGCCAGCAGCTTATCAGCGGGGGCATCGGGAAACACCATATATTTT. It codes for CASSLSAGASGNTIYF.

The chain employs TRBV5-5 and TRBJ2-7; D remains ambiguous. Trimming took off 2 bases at V and 3 bases at J, with 15 bases between the two ends. From germline, CDR1 is SGHKS and CDR2 YYEKEE (reference sequence). CDR3 length: 15 residues. In nucleotides, the CDR3 is TGTGCCAGCAGCTTAGAATCCGTCCCCGGCTACGAGCAGTACTTC. Its translation: CASSLESVPGYEQYF. Supplemented by reference TRBV5-5 and TRBJ2-7, the full variable domain reads DAGVTQSPTHLIKTRGQQVTLRCSPISGHKSVSWYQQVLGQGPQFIFQYYEKEERGRGNFPDRFSARQFPNYSSELNVNALLLGDSALYLCASSLESVPGYEQYFGPGTRLTVT.